A few counts support the clone carrying this T cell receptor (beta chain). Its antigen remains unidentified. Profiles of TCR beta VDJ and CDR3 were generated from a genomic DNA template. TCRdb fed the reads into MiXCR, producing one record per CDR3 protein. The data contain 210,000 or so distinct CDR3 sequences, over 40% of them singletons. Before being chosen for sequencing, patients had shown CD8+CD57+ cell expansion by flow cytometry. V was trimmed by 3 bases and J by 5 bases, leaving 14 bases between them. The germline CDR1 and CDR2 sequences are SQVTM and ANQGSEA. The CDR3 is 13 amino acids. This specimen comes from a study of CD8+CD57+ T cells in acquired aplastic anemia. Study in general: The mean DNA yield obtained from sorted CD4+ and CD8+ cells came to 3 to 3.5 ug.

General study results and limits: Patients and controls were found to share 25 to 30 CD8+ CDR3 sequences.

The receptor was isolated from a human donor with aplastic anemia. The rearrangement joins TRBV29-1 to TRBJ2-7, with D perhaps given as TRBD1 or TRBD2 (6 bases each). The sequenced sample consisted of sorted CD4+, CD8+, or CD8+CD57+ T cells (not recorded which) from PBMCs. The CDR3 is CSVDIGGRNEQYF. CDR3 sequence (DNA): TGCAGCGTTGACATAGGGGGGCGGAACGAGCAGTACTTC.